This record looks at one TCR beta chain sequence and its context. Its cognate antigen is unknown. With the read ending 3 residues before the CDR3 end, the germline J gene is used to fill in that end. TCR beta CDR3 amplified by multiplex PCR from approximately 1,100 ng genomic DNA. Repertoires were generated with immunoSEQ multiplex PCR, while TCRdb's copy carries only in-frame clones and drops some. This sample lists 25,000 to 35,000 clones; its ten largest clones have under 8%. This sample stems from a study of T cells in women clearing cervical HPV infection. About the study: Controls were women whose single incident HPV16 infection cleared within 12 months without precancer or cancer. Study findings and constraints: Associations may precede or follow infection; HPV-specific or memory T cells were not isolated. Repertoire richness, not evenness, was significantly elevated in CIN3+ cases versus controls.

The V segment lost 8 bases and the J segment 0 bases; nucleotides outside the gene matches: 5. This CDR3 region has 15 residues. CDR1 is MGHRA, CDR2 YSYEKL, per germline. The source material was blood buffy coat. This TCR was recovered from a woman aged 18-69 years with a cervical HPV16 infection that either progressed to CIN3+ or cleared (not recorded which). This sequence joins TRBV4-1 and TRBJ2-1, with 9 bases identical to TRBD2. The chain's CDR3 is CASGAGGNSYNEQFF. CDR3 DNA, as far as it was read: TGCGCCAGCGGAGCGGGGGGAAACTCCTACAATGAG.